The source of this TCR beta chain is a study of blood T cell repertoires in COVID-19. On the study more broadly: T cells, B-cell-depleted T cells, or PBMCs supplied cDNA or gDNA.

The CDR3 runs 15 residues. V shed 1 base and J shed 1 base, with 8 bases lying between them. Germline-derived CDR1 and CDR2 are SGHAT and FQNNGV. This clone was observed a single time. Other DNA sequences in this sample translate to the same CDR3. Profiling relied on immunoSEQ multiplex PCR, and the TCRdb table lists in-frame clones only, not all of them. This sample has 300,000 to 350,000 clones; roughly 87% occur once, and the top ten carry roughly 8.9%. The receptor was isolated from a man aged 25 to 40 with COVID-19, enrolled during active disease. V gene TRBV11-2 combines with J gene TRBJ1-5, with D perhaps TRBD1 (5 bases). Sequences were obtained from peripheral blood. CDR3 in amino acids: CASSLGGVSNQPQHF. CDR3 sequence (DNA): TGTGCCAGCAGCTTAGGGGGGGTCAGCAATCAGCCCCAGCATTTT.